This TCR beta chain was captured in a study of T cells in localized non-small cell lung cancer (dated by TCRdb to the early 2020s). In terms of the full investigation: The study analyzed T cell repertoires of roughly 220 early-stage NSCLC patients, comparing tumors and uninvolved tumor-adjacent lungs. Of the NSCLC patients, roughly 130 were male and approximately 110 were female, and the mean age was approximately 66 years. The cohort was made up of a few hundred treatment-naive NSCLC patients whose localized lung tumors had been resected.

At diagnosis, peripheral blood, uninvolved tumor-adjacent lung and tumor were collected and stored as a combination of fresh-frozen and FFPE material. For TCR repertoire profiling, blood samples were analyzed as peripheral blood mononuclear cells. As regards this clone: What antigen it recognizes has not been identified. No clone much larger than this one lies a single base away; base qualities are absent.

What the research found in general, with its limitations: A median of 57 of the top 100 tumor clones turned up in the paired uninvolved adjacent lung, and around 27 of those clones also ranked among the top 100 of that same adjacent lung. Because multi-region sequencing of the tumors was not done, intratumor heterogeneity could not be ruled out. Because the study design was exploratory, TCR variables were selected using unadjusted p-values without false-discovery rate correction. Higher blood T cell density associated with longer overall survival, while higher adjacent-lung clonality associated with shorter survival. Uninvolved tumor-adjacent lung showed the highest T cell clonality, higher than tumor, which suggests more focused antigenic responses in the uninvolved tumor-adjacent lung.

TCR beta CDR3 regions were sequenced from DNA using the immunoSEQ Assay. The authors' pipeline ran thus. To compute T cell density, TCR beta template counts were normalized to usable DNA, which was estimated by amplifying housekeeping genes. Richness was estimated using the preseqR package, with extrapolation to 400,000 templates for PBMC samples and to 120,000 templates for tissue samples. Clonality was taken to be one minus Pielou's evenness. Tissue-enriched TCRs were identified through differential abundance testing performed on productive amino-acid clonotypes, with a minimum total count of 5 and an alpha of 0.1. The Jaccard Index and the Morisita Overlap Index were used to measure how much the repertoires overlapped between compartments. TCR beta CDR3s were clustered by GLIPH together with public tetramer-defined viral CDR3s, and at least three viral sequences plus V-gene enrichment were required for viral motifs. TCRdb stores this immuneACCESS table with in-frame sequences only. Part of the clones is absent; in the studies checked, under half of the shortfall reflects unresolved V genes, and no reason is known for the rest. Clone size and V and J calls were adopted from that table, with D and trimming inferred from the DNA. In this sample the table shows 15,000 or so clones, roughly nine tenths of which occur a single time. The ten biggest clones cover approximately 2.7% of the sample.

Reading from cysteine to phenylalanine, the CDR3 counts 11 amino acids. The sequence is cut down to CDR3 DNA, 33 bases in frame from base 1. Sequences DFQATT (CDR1) and SNEGSKA (CDR2) are obtained from the germline V gene (reference sequence). V was cut back by 1 base and J by 3 bases, leaving a gap of 4 bases between them. Sequences were derived from peripheral blood mononuclear cells, sampled before any cancer treatment. The TCR originated in a man aged 35 to 69 with stage III lung adenocarcinoma. The chain is encoded by TRBV20-1 joined to TRBJ2-7; the D gene cannot be resolved reliably. Here is the DNA: TGCAGTGCTAGAGGTTACTACGAGCAGTACTTC. Its protein is CSARGYYEQYF.